One and the same sample provided the 17 T cell receptor beta chains below, sequenced in a study of T cell repertoires in cytomegalovirus infection. Antigen specificity for these receptors is unknown. TCRdb re-called the reads through MiXCR, storing one row per CDR3 protein. The sample yields about 310,000 distinct CDR3 sequences, around 25% seen once. The material sequenced was cultured PBMCs, taken from culture after CMV antigen stimulation. The receptors come from a human donor in good health (CMV status not recorded). Some clones in this sample may be carry-over from other donors' samples.

This clonotype was seen repeatedly, ten times or more. The rearrangement links TRBV7-2 to TRBJ2-1; TRBD2 aligns across 10 bases. Germline V gene sequence: CDR1 SGHTA, CDR2 FQGNSA. CDR3 length: 16 residues. The V and J ends lost 1 base and 4 bases, in that order; junction bases with no gene match: 4. CDR3 sequence (DNA): TGTGCCAGCAGCTTAGAAAGCGGGAGGGCGTACAATGAGCAGTTCTTC. Translating gives CASSLESGRAYNEQFF.

This clonotype was detected many times. The CDR3 sequence is CAITGGTEAFF. The CDR3 DNA sequence: TGTGCCATAACAGGAGGCACTGAAGCTTTCTTT. The chain couples TRBV28 to TRBJ1-1; weak D call: TRBD1 (5 bases). CDR1 is MDHEN and CDR2 is SYDVKM in the germline V gene. CDR3 size: 11 residues. The germline V and J ends were trimmed by 10 bases and 4 bases, with 10 bases remaining between them.

Only a few counts were recorded for this clonotype. The chain uses TRBV7-8 and TRBJ2-1, with TRBD2 matching 7 bases. The CDR3 extends over 16 amino acids. The V segment lost 3 bases and the J segment 9 bases; nucleotides outside the gene matches: 14. CDR1 SGHVS and CDR2 FQNEAQ come from the germline V gene. The CDR3 sequence is CASSFGLAAGLGEQFF. CDR3 bases: TGTGCCAGCAGCTTTGGTCTAGCGGCGGGGTTGGGTGAGCAGTTCTTC.

The chain couples TRBV7-2 to TRBJ2-6; D not certain. Germline loops: CDR1 SGHTA, CDR2 FQGNSA. This CDR3 contains 15 residues. V was cut by 5 bases and J by 2 bases, with 10 bases left in between. CDR3 sequence (DNA): TGTGCCAGCAGCCCCGGGCCCACTGGGGCCAACGTCCTGACTTTC. It specifies CASSPGPTGANVLTF.

In its sample, this clonotype was seen a few times. The CDR3 coding sequence is TGCGCCAGCAGCCCCGGGGACTTGAACGAAAAACTGTTTTTT. Translating gives CASSPGDLNEKLFF. The V gene is TRBV4-3, the J gene TRBJ1-4; D might be TRBD1 (5 bases). Germline CDR1 reads LGHNA; CDR2 reads YSLEER. This CDR3 spans 14 amino acids. Trimming took off 4 bases at V and 8 bases at J, with 14 bases between the two ends.

This chain joins TRBV6-5 and TRBJ2-5; TRBD1 aligns across 10 bases. Germline lookup yields CDR1 MNHEY and CDR2 SVGAGI. V shed 5 bases and J 6 bases; nucleotides not matched to a gene: 6. This CDR3 region has 14 residues. CDR3 residues: CASSRDRGGKTQYF. Written as DNA, the CDR3 is TGTGCCAGCAGTCGGGACAGGGGCGGAAAGACCCAGTACTTC.

The chain carries TRBV6-5 and TRBJ2-3; TRBD2 agrees at 12 bases. Trimming took 7 bases from V and 7 from J; bases not matched to a gene: 9. Germline CDR1 and CDR2: MNHEY and SVGAGI. This CDR3 has 15 residues. CDR3 sequence: CASTKTSGSLNTQYF. The CDR3 nucleotides are TGTGCCAGCACGAAGACTAGCGGGAGTTTAAATACGCAGTATTTT.

This clonotype was seen a few times. J is TRBJ2-5 and V is TRBV28; 13 bases fit TRBD2. There are 16 residues in the CDR3. Germline V gives CDR1 MDHEN, CDR2 SYDVKM. J gave up 5 bases and V 4 bases, and 7 bases lay outside the gene matches. The DNA for the CDR3 is TGTGCCAGCAGTTCCGGACTAGCGGGAGCGGGGGAGACCCAGTACTTC. As protein: CASSSGLAGAGETQYF.

The chain's CDR3 is CASRGELGSTEAFF. CDR3 nucleotide sequence: TGTGCCAGCCGGGGTGAATTGGGGAGTACTGAAGCTTTCTTT. The chain links TRBV5-4 to TRBJ1-1; D call uncertain. V lost 7 bases and J lost 5, with 18 bases in between. This CDR3 contains 14 residues. Per the germline V gene, CDR1 is SGHNT and CDR2 is YYREEE (reference sequence).

In its sample, this clonotype was seen a few times. This sequence joins TRBV9 and TRBJ2-1, with unresolved D. Germline-derived CDR1 and CDR2 are SGDLS and YYNGEE. CDR3 length: 15 amino acids. V was trimmed by 4 bases and J by 6 bases, leaving 17 bases between them. The CDR3 DNA reads TGTGCCAGCAGCATCGGAGAACGCGGCGGCAATGAGCAGTTCTTC. It specifies CASSIGERGGNEQFF.

The sample holds a few counts of this clonotype. The chain is built from TRBV6-1 and TRBJ1-2; weak D call: TRBD1 (5 bases). Trimming stripped 5 bases from V and 5 bases from J, with 18 bases between. CDR1 is MNHNS, CDR2 SASEGT, per germline. This CDR3 has 15 amino acids. CDR3 region: CASSSLSGGGYGYTF. Written as DNA, the CDR3 is TGTGCCAGCAGTTCCTTAAGTGGGGGGGGTTATGGCTACACCTTC.

The J gene is TRBJ2-3, the V gene TRBV7-9; 9 nucleotides line up with TRBD2. This CDR3 region has 16 residues. Germline CDR1 and CDR2: SEHNR and FQNEAQ (reference sequence). J was trimmed by 5 bases and V by 3 bases; bases with no gene match: 9. CDR3 sequence: CASSLETSGFVDTQYF. The DNA of the CDR3 is TGTGCCAGCAGCTTGGAGACTAGCGGTTTCGTAGATACGCAGTATTTT.

This clonotype was counted between two and nine times. The V call is TRBV12-3 or TRBV12-4, the J call TRBJ2-1; 13 positions match TRBD2. This CDR3 comprises 15 residues. The junction had 2 bases not matched to a gene; V was cut back by 1 base and J by 8 bases. This CDR3 reads CASSLGTSGSYEQFF. DNA of the CDR3: TGTGCCAGCAGTTTAGGGACTAGCGGGAGCTATGAGCAGTTCTTC.

This clonotype was recorded at least ten times. V and J are TRBV6-6 and TRBJ2-7; TRBD1 matches at 10 bases. The CDR3 sequence is 16 residues long. After removal of 2 bases from V and 6 bases from J, the junction contained 10 bases not matched to a gene. Per the germline V gene, CDR1 is MNHNY and CDR2 is SVGAGI (reference sequence). Written as DNA, the CDR3 is TGTGCCAGCAGTTACCTAACGGGACAGGGGCTTGGCGAGCAGTACGTC. Protein product: CASSYLTGQGLGEQYV.

In this sample, this clonotype turned up once. The J gene is TRBJ2-1, the V gene TRBV20-1; the D is unclear. The CDR3 has 13 residues. From germline, CDR1 is DFQATT and CDR2 SNEGSKA (reference sequence). The germline V and J ends were trimmed by 3 bases and 7 bases, with 13 bases remaining between them. The CDR3 DNA reads as TGCAGTGCTAGTACATTCGTTGGTAATGAGCAGTTCTTC. Translating it yields CSASTFVGNEQFF.

This clonotype was observed a few times. This chain connects TRBV7-2 to TRBJ2-3; TRBD2 aligns across 9 bases. CDR1 is SGHTA and CDR2 is FQGNSA in the germline V gene. V shed 2 bases, J shed 0 bases, and the junction held 9 bases outside the gene matches. The CDR3 contains 18 residues. The CDR3 spells CASSLTGTSRASTDTQYF. The CDR3 DNA reads TGTGCCAGCAGCTTAACAGGGACTAGCAGAGCTAGCACAGATACGCAGTATTTT. Variable domain in full (rest from reference TRBV7-2 and TRBJ2-3): GAGVSQSPSNKVTEKGKDVELRCDPISGHTALYWYRQSLGQGLEFLIYFQGNSAPDKSGLPSDRFSAERTGGSVSTLTIQRTQQEDSAVYLCASSLTGTSRASTDTQYFGPGTRLTVL.

In its sample, this clonotype was seen a few times. The chain carries TRBV7-2 and TRBJ2-1, with 10 positions matching TRBD2. J lost 7 bases, V lost 10 bases, and 13 bases had no gene match. CDR3 length: 15 amino acids. From germline, CDR1 is SGHTA and CDR2 FQGNSA. CDR3 sequence reads: CATPELAGAPNEQFF. For the CDR3, the DNA is TGTGCCACACCTGAGCTAGCGGGGGCACCGAATGAGCAGTTCTTC.